A single sample is the source of the 9 T cell receptor beta chains below, sequenced in a study of T cells in placental villitis. Sequencing used immunoSEQ v4. Profiling relied on immunoSEQ multiplex PCR, and the TCRdb table lists in-frame clones only, not all of them. Here the sample spans about 3,100 clones, almost 80% being singletons. The sequencing sample was made of placental tissue containing maternal and fetal cells. Receptors were obtained from a human patient with infectious villitis; the placental T cells may come from both mother and fetus.

The chain joins TRBV2 to TRBJ2-7; D is ambiguous. Germline V gives CDR1 SNHLY, CDR2 FYNNEI. The CDR3 covers 10 residues. Trimming took 4 bases from V and 2 from J, leaving 0 bases between them. The CDR3 sequence is CASSAYEQYF. CDR3 coding DNA: TGTGCCAGCAGTGCCTACGAGCAGTACTTC.

Concerning this clone: The junction shows a germline mismatch at one end, possibly a read error. Other DNA sequences in the same sample also yield this CDR3. The rearrangement joins TRBV28 to TRBJ1-4; 7 nucleotides agree with TRBD1. The CDR3 contains 15 residues. Germline V CDR1 and CDR2: MDHEN, SYDVKM. CDR3 in DNA: TGTGCTAGCAGGGGGGAGACTCTGGGGGGCCAAACACTGTTTTTT. The encoded protein is CASRGETLGGQTLFF.

This clone was detected only a few times. The V gene is TRBV6-2 or TRBV6-3, the J gene TRBJ2-7, with 7 bases lining up with TRBD1. The CDR3 loop spans 14 amino acids. Trimming removed 2 bases from V and 0 bases from J; junction bases left unmatched: 1. CDR1 is MNHEY and CDR2 is SVGEGT in the germline V gene. DNA for the CDR3: TGTGCCAGCAGTTACCGGGACAGCTCCTACGAGCAGTACTTC. Its translation is CASSYRDSSYEQYF.

The rearrangement links TRBV27 to TRBJ1-6; D is undetermined. Germline CDR1 is MNHEY and CDR2 is SMNVEV (reference sequence). There are 16 residues in the CDR3. The V end lost 2 bases, the J end lost 0 bases, and 8 bases lay between the germline ends. The CDR3 coding sequence is TGTGCCAGCAGTTTAGTTGGTCACTCCTATAATTCACCCCTCCACTTT. As protein: CASSLVGHSYNSPLHF.

The chain links TRBV5-8 to TRBJ1-2; D unresolved. Germline V gives CDR1 SGHTS, CDR2 YDEGEE. The CDR3 is 13 amino acids. Trimming left V 2 bases short and J 2 bases short, with 7 bases between. The CDR3 spells CASSLFQNYGYTF. CDR3 nucleotide sequence: TGTGCCAGCAGCTTATTTCAGAACTATGGCTACACCTTC. Full variable domain (remainder filled in from reference TRBV5-8 and TRBJ1-2): EAGVTQSPTHLIKTRGQQATLRCSPISGHTSVYWYQQALGLGLQFLLWYDEGEERNRGNFPPRFSGRQFPNYSSELNVNALELEDSALYLCASSLFQNYGYTFGSGTRLTVV.

V usage is TRBV7-2 and J usage is TRBJ2-1, with D perhaps TRBD1 or TRBD2 (6 bases each). Between the trimmed V and J ends, which lost 11 bases and 3 bases, there was a span of 14 bases. Germline V CDR1 and CDR2: SGHTA, FQGNSA. This CDR3 comprises 13 residues. DNA of the CDR3: TGTGCCTGGGGGGCGGGGTTCTACAATGAGCAGTTCTTC. It is translated as CAWGAGFYNEQFF. Full variable domain (rest looked up from reference TRBV7-2 and TRBJ2-1): GAGVSQSPSNKVTEKGKDVELRCDPISGHTALYWYRQSLGQGLEFLIYFQGNSAPDKSGLPSDRFSAERTGGSVSTLTIQRTQQEDSAVYLCAWGAGFYNEQFFGPGTRLTVL.

The chain couples TRBV30 to TRBJ2-5; D gene unclear. From germline, CDR1 is GTSNPN and CDR2 SVGIG (reference sequence). This CDR3 is built from 10 residues. Trimming removed 1 base from V and 7 bases from J, with 4 bases in between. The CDR3 reads CAWSAPTQYF. The CDR3 region has the DNA TGTGCCTGGAGTGCCCCGACCCAGTACTTC.

This rearrangement joins TRBV9 to TRBJ1-2; 10 bases fit TRBD1. Germline V gene lookup returns CDR1 SGDLS and CDR2 YYNGEE. Trimming at V came to 0 bases and at J to 4 bases, leaving 6 bases not matched to a gene. The CDR3 length is 16 residues. CDR3 coding DNA: TGTGCCAGCAGCGTAGAAGGGACAGGGGAACTCTATGGCTACACCTTC. Translation gives CASSVEGTGELYGYTF.

The V gene is TRBV7-9, the J gene TRBJ2-3; a weak D match, TRBD2 (5 bases). V was trimmed by 0 bases and J by 1 base, leaving 20 bases between them. This CDR3 is 19 amino acids long. Germline V gives CDR1 SEHNR, CDR2 FQNEAQ (reference sequence). Written as DNA, the CDR3 is TGTGCCAGCAGCTTAGCTAGGTTAGGACTCTCTCCAGGCACAGATACGCAGTATTTT. This sequence encodes CASSLARLGLSPGTDTQYF.